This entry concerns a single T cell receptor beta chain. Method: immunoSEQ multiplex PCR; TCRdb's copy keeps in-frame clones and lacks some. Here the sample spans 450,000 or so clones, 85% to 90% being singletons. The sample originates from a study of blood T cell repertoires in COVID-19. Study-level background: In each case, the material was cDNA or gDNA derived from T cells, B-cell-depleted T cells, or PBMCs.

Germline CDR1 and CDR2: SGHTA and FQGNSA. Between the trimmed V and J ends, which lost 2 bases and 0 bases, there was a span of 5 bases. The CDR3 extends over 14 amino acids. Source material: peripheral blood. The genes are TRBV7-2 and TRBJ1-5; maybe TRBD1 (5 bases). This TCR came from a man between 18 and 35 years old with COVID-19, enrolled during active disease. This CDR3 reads CASSLQGSNQPQHF. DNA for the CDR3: TGTGCCAGCAGCTTACAGGGTAGCAATCAGCCCCAGCATTTT.